This T cell receptor (beta chain) appears in the sequencing data of a study of human T cells and chemical hapten exposure. Study results and limitations: There was no change with DPC sensitization in TCRs above 1 in 1000 frequency.

Notes on this clonotype: As yet, its antigen is unknown.

RNA extraction used unfractionated whole blood as the source of total RNA. Individual cDNA molecules each carried unique molecular identifiers attached by the library. As originally analysed: From around 25,000 to 690,000 TCRs were found per sample, with a median of approximately 100,000. TCRdb analysed the 5' RACE reads with MiXCR anew, one entry per CDR3 protein. The V and J calls, along with clone size, are taken from TCRdb and not from the paper's own processing. Here the sample spans 65,000 to 90,000 distinct CDR3 sequences, about 15% being singletons. Germline trimming cut 0 bases from V and 4 bases from J; bases unmatched to any gene: 14. Germline CDR1 is DFQATT and CDR2 is SNEGSKA (reference sequence). The CDR3 loop spans 18 amino acids.

This receptor was obtained from a female donor in good health. The gene calls are TRBV20-1 and TRBJ2-1, with TRBD2 matching 8 bases. CDR3 protein: CSARDPFGSGVRYNEQFF. Written as DNA, the CDR3 is TGCAGTGCTAGAGATCCTTTCGGTAGCGGGGTAAGGTACAATGAGCAGTTCTTC.